A single sample gave rise to the 9 T cell receptor beta chains below, sequenced in a study of blood T cell repertoires in COVID-19. Some clones are missing from TCRdb's copy, which holds only in-frame ones; the method was immunoSEQ multiplex PCR. Here the sample spans 290,000 or so clones, approximately 90% being singletons. Sequencing used peripheral blood. These receptor sequences come from a man between 18 and 29 years old with active or convalescent COVID-19.

The gene calls are TRBV6-1 and TRBJ1-3; D might be TRBD1 (5 bases). There are 15 residues in the CDR3. V was trimmed by 3 bases and J by 0 bases, leaving 9 bases between them. CDR1 is MNHNS and CDR2 is SASEGT in the germline V gene. CDR3 loop: CASSEDTYSGNTIYF. As DNA, the CDR3 is TGTGCCAGCAGTGAGGACACCTACTCTGGAAACACCATATATTTT.

The chain carries TRBV6-1 and TRBJ1-1, with D tentatively TRBD1 (6 bases). Germline values: CDR1 MNHNS, CDR2 SASEGT. The CDR3 is 15 residues long. The V gene lost 7 bases and the J gene lost 5 bases, with 20 bases spanning the gap. CDR3 sequence reads: CASTTVRGSRTEAFF. In DNA form, the CDR3 reads TGTGCCAGCACCACCGTCAGGGGATCGCGAACTGAAGCTTTCTTT.

The chain uses TRBV20-1 and TRBJ1-6; D perhaps matches TRBD1 (6 bases). The CDR3 extends over 16 amino acids. Germline lookup yields CDR1 DFQATT and CDR2 SNEGSKA (reference sequence). V was trimmed by 6 bases and J by 0 bases, leaving 15 bases between them. CDR3 residues: CSASTTGSSYNSPLHF. The CDR3 nucleotides read TGCAGTGCCAGTACAACAGGGAGCTCCTATAATTCACCCCTCCACTTT.

The gene calls are TRBV27 and TRBJ1-1; D is undetermined. V dropped 3 bases and J dropped 1 base, with 12 bases sitting between them. Germline V gene sequence: CDR1 MNHEY, CDR2 SMNVEV (reference sequence). This CDR3 has 15 amino acids. Here the CDR3 reads CASSLARSGNTEAFF. Written as DNA, the CDR3 is TGTGCCAGCAGTTTGGCGCGATCAGGGAACACTGAAGCTTTCTTT.

V gene TRBV4-3 combines with J gene TRBJ2-7, with TRBD1 matching over 9 bases. Germline V gene data show CDR1 as LGHNA and CDR2 as YSLEER. The V gene end was trimmed by 3 bases and the J gene end by 2 bases; junction bases not matched to a gene: 5. The CDR3 has 15 amino acids. The CDR3 DNA is TGCGCCAGCAGCCACGGGACAGGGCTAACCTACGAGCAGTACTTC. This translates into CASSHGTGLTYEQYF.

The J gene is TRBJ2-2, the V gene TRBV5-1; possibly TRBD1 for D (6 bases). V lost 1 base to trimming and J lost 6 bases, with 16 bases between them. Per the germline V gene, CDR1 is SGHRS and CDR2 is YFSETQ. The CDR3 has 16 amino acids. CDR3 amino acids: CASSLSAQGLSGELFF. CDR3 DNA sequence: TGCGCCAGCAGCTTGTCAGCACAGGGCTTGTCCGGGGAGCTGTTTTTT.

The chain uses TRBV9 and TRBJ2-3; the D gene is possibly TRBD1 (6 bases). This CDR3 has 16 amino acids. Trimming took off 4 bases at V and 2 bases at J, with 17 bases between the two ends. Looked up from germline, CDR1 is SGDLS and CDR2 is YYNGEE. CDR3 in DNA: TGTGCCAGCAGCCCCGTAGGGGGACACAACACAGATACGCAGTATTTT. As protein: CASSPVGGHNTDTQYF.

This clone was counted between two and nine times. J is TRBJ1-2 and V is TRBV9; 8 bases align to TRBD1. Losses at the gene ends were 0 bases for V and 7 bases for J; bases not matched to a gene: 2. The CDR3 has 13 amino acids. CDR1 and CDR2 (germline): SGDLS, YYNGEE. CDR3 sequence: CASSVDGQGGYTF. The CDR3 coding sequence is TGTGCCAGCAGCGTAGATGGACAGGGTGGCTACACCTTC.

The chain is built from TRBV27 and TRBJ1-1, with TRBD1 as a possible D gene (6 bases). Looked up from germline, CDR1 is MNHEY and CDR2 is SMNVEV (reference sequence). V lost 1 base, J lost 0 bases, and 18 bases lay in between. The CDR3 totals 18 residues. As DNA, the CDR3 is TGTGCCAGCAGTTTATATAGGGGGGGGGAGAGGATGAACACTGAAGCTTTCTTT. Protein sequence: CASSLYRGGERMNTEAFF.